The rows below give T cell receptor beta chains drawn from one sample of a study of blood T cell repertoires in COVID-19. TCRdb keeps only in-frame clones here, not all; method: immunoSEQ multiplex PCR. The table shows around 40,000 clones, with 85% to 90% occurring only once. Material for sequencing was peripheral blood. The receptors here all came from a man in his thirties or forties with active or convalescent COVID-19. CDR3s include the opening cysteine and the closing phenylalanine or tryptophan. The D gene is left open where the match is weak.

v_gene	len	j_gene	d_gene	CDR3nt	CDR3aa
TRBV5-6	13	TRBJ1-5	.	TGTGCCAGCAGCCTCCAGGGCAATCAGCCCCAGCATTTT	CASSLQGNQPQHF
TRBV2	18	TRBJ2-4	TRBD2	TGTGCCAGCAGCGAGACCGGGACTACGAAGCCCACGAAAAACATTCAGTACTTC	CASSETGTTKPTKNIQYF
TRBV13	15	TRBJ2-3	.	TGTGCCAGCAGCTTAGGTCTTGTAAGCACAGATACGCAGTATTTT	CASSLGLVSTDTQYF
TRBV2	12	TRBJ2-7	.	TGTGCCAGCAGTGATCAGTCCTACGAGCAGTACTTC	CASSDQSYEQYF
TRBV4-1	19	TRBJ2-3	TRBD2	TGCGCCAGCAGCCAATTGGCACTAGCGGGGGTGCTTAGCACAGATACGCAGTATTTT	CASSQLALAGVLSTDTQYF
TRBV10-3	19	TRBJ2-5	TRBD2	TGTGCCATCAGTGATTTAGCGACTAGCGGGGGAAATGCCCAAGAGACCCAGTACTTC	CAISDLATSGGNAQETQYF
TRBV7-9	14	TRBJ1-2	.	TGTGCCAGCACAGAGACAGGTACTAACTATGGCTACACCTTC	CASTETGTNYGYTF
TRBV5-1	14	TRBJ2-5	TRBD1	TGCGCCAGCAGCTTAGGGACAGGGCAAGAGACCCAGTACTTC	CASSLGTGQETQYF
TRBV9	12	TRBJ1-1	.	TGTGCCAGCAGCCAGATTACAGAGGAAGCTTTCTTT	CASSQITEEAFF
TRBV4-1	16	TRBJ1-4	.	TGCGCCAGCAGCCAAGCCTTATACACCCCTAATGAAAAACTGTTTTTT	CASSQALYTPNEKLFF
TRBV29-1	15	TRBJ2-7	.	TGCAGCGTTGCTGTTCAGCGACGATCAACCTACGAGCAGTACTTC	CSVAVQRRSTYEQYF
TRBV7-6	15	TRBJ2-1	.	TGTGCCAGCAGCACCGGGACACGGCCCTACAATGAGCAGTTCTTC	CASSTGTRPYNEQFF
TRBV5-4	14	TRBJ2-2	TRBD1	TGTGCCAGCAGCTCCGGACAGGGGGCCGGGGAGCTGTTTTTT	CASSSGQGAGELFF
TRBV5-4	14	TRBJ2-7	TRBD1	TGTGCCAGCAGCTTGAACAGGGGGTTTCACGAGCAGTACTTC	CASSLNRGFHEQYF
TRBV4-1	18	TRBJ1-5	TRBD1	TGCGCCAGCAGCCAGGACCCCGGGACAGGGTTCTTCAATCAGCCCCAGCATTTT	CASSQDPGTGFFNQPQHF
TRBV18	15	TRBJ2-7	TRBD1	TGTGCCAGCTCACCGGCCGGGACAGGGAACTACGAGCAGTACTTC	CASSPAGTGNYEQYF
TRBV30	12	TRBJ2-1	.	TGTGCCTCTAGTGACTCCTACAATGAGCAGTTCTTC	CASSDSYNEQFF
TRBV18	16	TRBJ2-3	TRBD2	TGTGCCAGCTCATATCAAGGACTAGCGGGAGCTGATACGCAGTATTTT	CASSYQGLAGADTQYF